This TCR beta chain was captured in a study of T cell responses to AZD1222 COVID-19 vaccine. Overall study findings and caveats: Sampled repertoires all dated from after the peak T cell response. Among spike-specific TCRs, nearly half reportedly target unmutated variant regions.

The CDR3 consists of 19 residues. Looked up from germline, CDR1 is LNHDA and CDR2 is SQIVND (reference sequence). Trimming left V 4 bases short and J 0 bases short, with 19 bases between. TCRdb's copy holds only in-frame clones and misses some; the assay was immunoSEQ multiplex PCR. The data contain around 140,000 clones, roughly 91% of them singletons. Note on this clone: Antigen unknown.

This specimen was peripheral blood, taken on day 0 of AZD1222 vaccination. This chain uses TRBV19 with TRBJ1-6; possibly TRBD1 for D (5 bases). The sequence was obtained from an adult in good health. CDR3 nucleotide sequence: TGTGCCAGTAGTAGTACGAACGGGGCCGGCCGCTCCTATAATTCACCCCTCCACTTT. Translating gives CASSSTNGAGRSYNSPLHF.